A single sample gave rise to the 21 T cell receptor beta chains below, sequenced in a study of cytomegalovirus exposure and HLA in healthy donors. Primers: 60 Vbeta forward and 13 Jbeta reverse. Clones were sequenced by immunoSEQ multiplex PCR, and TCRdb holds only the in-frame ones, with some missing. The sample yields approximately 110,000 clones, 65% to 80% seen once. Sequenced: PBMCs. The receptors here all came from a female donor in good health and CMV-seropositive.

V usage is TRBV7-9 and J usage is TRBJ1-1, with no clear D. V shed 2 bases and J shed 4 bases, with 14 bases lying between them. The CDR3 runs to 15 residues. Germline assignment: CDR1 SEHNR and CDR2 FQNEAQ (reference sequence). CDR3 in amino acids: CASSLLGNAGTEAFF. CDR3 DNA sequence: TGTGCCAGCAGCTTACTAGGCAACGCCGGCACTGAAGCTTTCTTT.

The rearrangement links TRBV18 to TRBJ2-5; D remains unclear. Between the trimmed V and J ends, which lost 1 base and 5 bases, there was a span of 11 bases. The CDR3 sequence is 14 residues long. Germline values: CDR1 KGHSH, CDR2 LQKENI. The CDR3 here is CASSPRGYSETQYF. CDR3 in DNA: TGTGCCAGCTCACCACGAGGATATAGTGAGACCCAGTACTTC.

This clone was observed once. The CDR3 DNA reads as TGTGCCAGCAGTATAGATTTAAACTATGGCTACACCTTC. It is translated as CASSIDLNYGYTF. This rearrangement joins TRBV6-6 to TRBJ1-2; D is unresolved. Germline CDR1 is MNHNY and CDR2 is SVGAGI (reference sequence). V lost 5 bases to trimming and J lost 2 bases, with 9 bases between them. CDR3 length: 13 residues.

V is TRBV2 and J is TRBJ2-6; perhaps TRBD1 as D (6 bases). The CDR3 consists of 16 residues. V shed 7 bases and J shed 3 bases, with 16 bases lying between them. Germline V gene sequence: CDR1 SNHLY, CDR2 FYNNEI. CDR3 sequence reads: CASTLSQGFGANVLTF. CDR3 sequence (DNA): TGTGCCAGCACCCTGTCGCAGGGGTTTGGGGCCAACGTCCTGACTTTC.

This chain joins TRBV5-8 and TRBJ1-2; D call uncertain. Germline V gives CDR1 SGHTS, CDR2 YDEGEE. Trimming stripped 4 bases from V and 7 bases from J, with 11 bases between. CDR3 length: 12 amino acids. CDR3 residues: CASSPHRGGYTF. DNA for the CDR3: TGTGCCAGCAGCCCACACCGGGGTGGCTACACCTTC.

The chain combines TRBV7-9 with TRBJ2-3, with 7 bases matching TRBD1. CDR1 and CDR2 from the germline V gene are SEHNR and FQNEAQ (reference sequence). J was trimmed by 0 bases and V by 3 bases; bases with no gene match: 3. This CDR3 region has 15 residues. CDR3 nucleotides: TGTGCCAGCAGCTTCAGGGGGTCTAGCACAGATACGCAGTATTTT. Amino acids: CASSFRGSSTDTQYF.

This chain's CDR3 is CSVAVRDRGSYNEQFF. As DNA, the CDR3 is TGCAGCGTTGCAGTTCGGGACAGGGGGTCGTACAATGAGCAGTTCTTC. The genes are TRBV29-1 and TRBJ2-1; 11 bases agree with TRBD1. V shed 4 bases, J shed 4 bases, and the junction held 9 bases outside the gene matches. The germline CDR1 and CDR2 sequences are SQVTM and ANQGSEA. The CDR3 has 16 amino acids.

This clone was seen only a few times. The V and J genes are TRBV4-3 and TRBJ2-1, with 8 bases lining up with TRBD2. Unmatched junction bases numbered 8, after V lost 1 base and J lost 3 bases. Germline-derived CDR1 and CDR2 are LGHNA and YSLEER. The CDR3 contains 17 residues. CDR3 DNA sequence: TGCGCCAGCAGCCAAGTAAGGCGGGGGGTACTCTACAATGAGCAGTTCTTC. Translated: CASSQVRRGVLYNEQFF.

The chain links TRBV27 to TRBJ1-1; D may be TRBD1 (5 bases). Looked up from germline, CDR1 is MNHEY and CDR2 is SMNVEV (reference sequence). This CDR3 comprises 16 residues. Trimming removed 3 bases from V and 0 bases from J, with 14 bases in between. CDR3 DNA: TGTGCCAGCAGTTTCGGGCAGGGATTGGTGAACACTGAAGCTTTCTTT. Translated, it gives CASSFGQGLVNTEAFF.

The J gene is TRBJ2-2, the V gene TRBV23-1; 7 positions match TRBD1. TRBV23-1 is sorted into the ORF group, with uncertain function. The CDR3 runs to 17 residues. V lost 0 bases to trimming and J lost 6 bases; unmatched junction nucleotides: 10. CDR3 loop: CASSQSWHDREPGELFF. CDR3 DNA sequence: TGCGCCAGCAGTCAATCTTGGCACGACAGGGAGCCCGGGGAGCTGTTTTTT.

The chain carries TRBV30 and TRBJ2-7, with 7 bases fitting TRBD1. V lost 5 bases to trimming and J lost 0 bases; unmatched junction nucleotides: 1. Per germline, CDR1 GTSNPN and CDR2 SVGIG (reference sequence). The CDR3 consists of 12 residues. The CDR3 reads CAWAGGSYEQYF. CDR3 coding DNA: TGTGCCTGGGCAGGGGGCTCCTACGAGCAGTACTTC. Full variable domain (rest looked up from reference TRBV30 and TRBJ2-7): SQTIHQWPATLVQPVGSPLSLECTVEGTSNPNLYWYRQAAGRGLQLLFYSVGIGQISSEVPQNLSASRPQDRQFILSSKKLLLSDSGFYLCAWAGGSYEQYFGPGTRLTVT.

The chain recombines TRBV18 with TRBJ2-2, with a weak D call TRBD1 (5 bases). This CDR3 has 14 residues. V lost 4 bases, J lost 1 base, and 7 bases lay in between. Germline assignment: CDR1 KGHSH and CDR2 LQKENI. The CDR3 DNA follows: TGTGCCAGCTCACAAACAGGGAACACCGGGGAGCTGTTTTTT. Translation gives CASSQTGNTGELFF.

In this sample, this clone turned up a few times. The rearrangement uses TRBV7-9 and TRBJ2-7; TRBD2 aligns across 8 bases. CDR1 SEHNR and CDR2 FQNEAQ come from the germline V gene (reference sequence). The CDR3 runs 15 residues. V was pared by 5 bases and J by 4 bases, with 10 bases of the junction left unmatched. In DNA form, the CDR3 reads TGTGCCAGCAGCCCGGAGGGCGGGAGGAAGTACGAGCAGTACTTC. This translates into CASSPEGGRKYEQYF.

This clone was seen a few times. This sequence joins TRBV29-1 and TRBJ1-1; the D gene is possibly TRBD1 (6 bases). The CDR3 sequence is 15 residues long. Deletions cut 1 base from V and 5 bases from J, with 17 bases between. Germline CDR1 and CDR2: SQVTM and ANQGSEA. CDR3 amino acids: CSVEAPVRGRTEAFF. The CDR3 DNA follows: TGCAGCGTTGAAGCCCCAGTGCGGGGGCGTACTGAAGCTTTCTTT. The complete variable domain, with remaining parts taken from reference TRBV29-1 and TRBJ1-1, reads SAVISQKPSRDICQRGTSLTIQCQVDSQVTMMFWYRQQPGQSLTLIATANQGSEATYESGFVIDKFPISRPNLTFSTLTVSNMSPEDSSIYLCSVEAPVRGRTEAFFGQGTRLTVV.

The V and J genes are TRBV5-1 and TRBJ1-1; D possibly corresponds to TRBD1 (6 bases). Germline V CDR1 and CDR2: SGHRS, YFSETQ. Trimming removed 4 bases from V and 1 base from J, with 14 bases in between. CDR3 length equals 15 residues. The CDR3 DNA is TGCGCCAGCAGCAGGGGACACCCGGGGAACACTGAAGCTTTCTTT. Translating it yields CASSRGHPGNTEAFF.

V gene TRBV18 combines with J gene TRBJ2-7, with 9 bases fitting TRBD1. The germline gives CDR1 KGHSH, CDR2 LQKENI. J was trimmed by 2 bases and V by 3 bases; bases with no gene match: 5. This CDR3 has 15 residues. Written as DNA, the CDR3 is TGTGCCAGCTCACCTAGGGGACAGGGAGCCTACGAGCAGTACTTC. As protein: CASSPRGQGAYEQYF.

The rearrangement links TRBV5-8 to TRBJ1-4; a possible D gene is TRBD1 (5 bases). V dropped 2 bases and J dropped 4 bases, with 12 bases sitting between them. The CDR3 consists of 15 residues. CDR1 SGHTS and CDR2 YDEGEE come from the germline V gene. The CDR3 DNA reads as TGTGCCAGCAGCTTACAACAGGTCTATAATGAAAAACTGTTTTTT. Its protein is CASSLQQVYNEKLFF.

V and J are TRBV18 and TRBJ2-1, with 9 positions matching TRBD1. The J segment lost 7 bases and the V segment lost 3 bases, leaving 7 bases of the junction unmatched. Germline V gene data show CDR1 as KGHSH and CDR2 as LQKENI. The CDR3 is 15 amino acids. The CDR3 sequence: CASSPPGQGKNEQFF. CDR3 sequence (DNA): TGTGCCAGCTCACCTCCGGGACAGGGTAAAAATGAGCAGTTCTTC.

The chain recombines TRBV7-2 with TRBJ2-7, with 7 bases aligning to TRBD2. This CDR3 spans 15 amino acids. Germline trimming cut 1 base from V and 3 bases from J; bases unmatched to any gene: 6. CDR1 is SGHTA and CDR2 is FQGNSA in the germline V gene. The CDR3 sequence: CASSLVWGGNYEQYF. CDR3 bases: TGTGCCAGCAGCTTAGTGTGGGGGGGAAACTACGAGCAGTACTTC.

V and J are TRBV30 and TRBJ2-4, with 11 nucleotides matching TRBD2. The CDR3 sequence is 15 residues long. Germline CDR1 is GTSNPN and CDR2 is SVGIG (reference sequence). V lost 0 bases, J lost 6 bases, and 4 bases stayed unmatched. The CDR3 region has the DNA TGTGCCTGGAGTGTCGTAGCGGGAGGGCGAAACATTCAGTACTTC. Translating it yields CAWSVVAGGRNIQYF.

The V call is TRBV2, the J call TRBJ2-7; D is perhaps TRBD2 (6 bases). The CDR3 has 15 amino acids. Germline values: CDR1 SNHLY, CDR2 FYNNEI. Between the trimmed V and J ends, which lost 4 bases and 4 bases, there was a span of 17 bases. CDR3 in DNA: TGTGCCAGCAGTGGGAGGGACGTGGTGAGATACGAGCAGTACTTC. Protein product: CASSGRDVVRYEQYF.